This T cell receptor (beta chain) stems from a study of cytomegalovirus exposure and HLA in healthy donors (dated by TCRdb to 2017 to 2019). For the wider study: An earlier analysis of roughly 610 of the donors reported under 300 Gb of sequence data and 100 million to 120 million unique TCR beta sequences obtained from around 190 million T cells. HLA typing included class I and class II loci at four-digit resolution. The study profiled the T cell repertoires of under 700 subjects by immunosequencing and related them to cytomegalovirus serostatus. High-throughput TCR immunosequencing, statistical association of individual TCRs with disease status, and machine learning were combined to predict cytomegalovirus infection status. A later genetic analysis took genome-wide SNP genotypes for 398 of the 666 donors and used that subset as a discovery cohort. Across under 500 genotyped donors of the cohort, an average of about 250,000 unique TCR beta nucleotide sequences per donor were sequenced, and 15% to 20% of those sequences were non-productive. Because of strong linkage in the cohort, roughly 5 DR-DQ haplotypes were treated as single units for association and clustering. The aim of the study was to test whether cataloging public T cell receptors could identify signatures of past pathogen exposure. To decide whether each TCR beta V gene segment behaved as functional or pseudogenic, an earlier analysis of approximately 620 of the donors relied on high-throughput TCR beta sequencing. In the later analysis, no new phenotypic data were used to find candidate immune exposures; instead, reliance was placed on TCR beta sequences and their occurrence across donors. Donor age, sex, ethnicity and CMV serostatus were collected together with the repertoire data. Of the roughly 420 genotyped donors, approximately 81% were placed in the genetic ancestry cluster associated with self-reported Caucasian donors. A later analysis re-analyzed previously published TCR beta repertoires from 550 to 700 donors and added high-resolution HLA genotyping to study TCR occurrence patterns. An early release covering about 600 HLA-typed donors comprised roughly 300 gigabases of sequencing data and tens of millions of unique TCR sequences. Every discovery cohort repertoire had been produced on one sequencing platform. The number of donors typed differed by locus, with 629-630 for A, B, C, DRB1 and DQB1, roughly 520 for DQA1, over 600 for DPA1, and approximately 470 for DPB1. In addition to the first cohort of roughly 700 subjects, a separate validation cohort of approximately 130 different subjects was used. Summary of the overall study and its limitations: Correlated functional status among segregating V segments might reflect linkage disequilibrium, but an unknown experimental factor could not be ruled out. An earlier analysis of approximately 570 of the donors showed that most TCR beta V segments appeared in productive rearrangements either about 90% or about 30% of the time, which broadly matched IMGT annotations. Because the 87-base-pair reads could not distinguish some IMGT-functional V segments, including TRBV6-2 and TRBV6-3, those segments were excluded. A later genetic analysis associated a missense DCLRE1C variant with V-gene and J-gene trimming of TCR beta chains, and an independent cohort replicated the association. The authors suggested that the approach could potentially be extended to other disease states and immunological phenotypes. Because counts were too low, 15 to 20 rarely observed V segments, including chromosome 9 orphons, were excluded from the earlier analysis of a few hundred of the donors. A group of highly shared sequence variants was considered likely to be a technical artifact of the sequencing pipeline. In a later analysis, over 15,000 TCR beta sequences were associated with specific HLA alleles at a false discovery rate of 0.05. When HLA alleles, especially DR and DQ, strongly co-occurred, attributing TCR associations to individual alleles was difficult. A later analysis found that TCR association rates varied across HLA loci, with DRB1 alleles showing the most associated TCRs and HLA-C alleles the fewest. In a later analysis, HLA-associated TCR beta chains showed more clonal expansion and lower generation probabilities than non-associated chains that were equally common. A further reported finding was that TCR beta sequences accurately predicted the HLA-A and HLA-B alleles for most subjects in the first cohort. Most TCR sequences were seen in very few donors, while some public TCRs were found in many individuals. Immune exposure information for the cohort was limited to CMV serostatus. In vitro tests confirmed that a few of the cytomegalovirus-associated TCR beta chains recognize cytomegalovirus antigens. A total of fewer than 200 TCR beta chains were listed by the study as associated with cytomegalovirus. According to a later analysis, parvovirus B19, influenza, CMV and Epstein-Barr virus appeared linked to several top co-occurrence clusters. In both the original and validation cohorts, the classifier was reported to diagnose cytomegalovirus status with high specificity and sensitivity. In this cohort, only TCR beta chains were sequenced, and detectable features were limited by the absence of alpha or paired-chain data. Presence/absence analyses assumed roughly uniform sequencing depth across donors, an assumption that may not hold. A later genetic analysis reported fewer N-insertions in productive TCRs among donors in an Asian-associated ancestry cluster than the 666-donor mean. HLA typing was unavailable for some donors at each locus, so association tests used only the typed subset. In a later analysis, most CMV-associated TCR beta chains were found to appear HLA-restricted, with HLA associations seemingly driven largely by CMV exposure.

In the case of this clone: Its antigen is not yet known. Base qualities are not provided; no much larger clone lies one nucleotide away.

Libraries came from the immunoSEQ multiplex PCR assay. A mixture of 60 forward primers for TCR Vbeta segments and 13 reverse primers for TCR Jbeta segments was used in the multiplex PCR. The CDR3 region of rearranged TCR beta genes was amplified from genomic DNA by a multiplex PCR assay. The amplified TCR beta libraries were sequenced on the Illumina HiSeq System as 87-base-pair reads. Per the original workflow: Across the 666 repertoires, a later analysis counted 80 million or so unique TCR beta chains, around 10 million of which were shared by at least two donors. A nearest-neighbor algorithm error-corrected the raw reads and collapsed the reads into unique sequences, merging closely related sequences to remove PCR and sequencing errors. V, D and J gene segments were assigned by aligning CDR3 sequences to IMGT reference sequences. For a sequence to be retained, at least a six-nucleotide match to both a V gene segment and a J gene segment was required. Rearrangements were classified as productive when the CDR3 lacked stop codons and remained in frame with V and J, and all other rearrangements were classified as non-productive. CDR3 was defined according to IMGT convention as the region running from the second conserved V-encoded cysteine to the conserved J-encoded phenylalanine. Sequences without an unambiguous match to a single V gene segment were excluded from the earlier analysis of about 630 of the donors. In an earlier analysis of 587 of the donors, V segments were called functional above 56.7% productive rearrangements and were called segregating when the between-donor standard deviation exceeded 5%. A statistical classification framework was built for diagnosing cytomegalovirus status from the catalog of TCR beta chain sequences. In a later analysis, V and J genes were assigned by comparing TCR nucleotide sequences against IMGT/GENE-DB human TR gene sequences. A later analysis assigned CDR3 sequences and most-parsimonious VDJ recombination scenarios with the TCRdist pipeline. In a later analysis, each TCR beta chain was defined by its CDR3 amino acid sequence together with its V-gene family, and reads lacking a unique V-gene family were excluded. To address suspected cross-contamination and a sequencing artifact, a later analysis removed 592 highly shared, low-generation-probability nucleotide sequences. In a later analysis, a clonal expansion index for each public chain was calculated from normalized within-repertoire ranks of inferred template counts. Generation probabilities in a later analysis came from a VDJ recombination model fitted to out-of-frame rearrangements, and those results were checked against IGoR. In a later analysis, TCR-TCR, TCR-HLA and TCR-CMV co-occurrence was scored with hypergeometric tests, and a repertoire-size bias correction was applied to TCR pairs. In a later analysis, false discovery rates were estimated by permuting HLA or CMV assignments 20 times. In a later analysis, co-occurring TCRs were grouped using DBSCAN, and TCRdist sequence similarity was added for clustering within HLA-allele-positive subsets. For co-occurrence clustering, repertoires with fewer than 30,000 or more than 120,000 public chains were excluded, along with about five repertoires with anomalous nucleotide sharing. TCRdb carries this immuneACCESS record with in-frame sequences only. Its versions omit some clonotypes, under half of them owing to an unresolved V gene in the studies checked, with the rest unexplained. Clone size and V and J calls were adopted from that table, with D and trimming inferred from the DNA. This sample comprises roughly 100,000 clones, nearly 80% of them detected only once. The top ten hold roughly 6% of the sample.

At the junction V is shortened by 4 bases and J by 1 base; bases outside the gene matches: 2. The CDR3 contains 14 residues, cysteine and phenylalanine counted. The DNA shown is the 42-base CDR3, in frame from base 1. Taken from the germline V gene (reference sequence), the CDR1 and CDR2 loops are SGHNT and YYREEE. In total, more than 500 healthy bone marrow donors made up the cohort. At the time of sampling, all cohort members were nominally healthy, though unrecorded immune exposures were likely present. The donor was CMV seropositive and was included in the group of 250 to 300 seropositive cohort members. A peripheral blood sample was provided by each donor, and peripheral blood mononuclear cells were used for TCR beta sequencing. Genomic DNA extraction from the blood cell samples was performed with the Qiagen DNeasy Blood Extraction Kit.

The receptor was derived from a man aged 55-75 years in good health and CMV-seropositive. The sequencing sample was made of PBMCs. This chain is built from TRBV5-4 and TRBJ1-1; a stretch of 9 junction bases matches TRBD1. Here is the DNA: TGTGCCAGCAGCGTACAGGGGGCGAACACTGAAGCTTTCTTT. It translates to CASSVQGANTEAFF.